This passage covers 23 T cell receptor beta chains from one sample sequenced in a study of T cells in Graves' hyperthyroidism and ophthalmopathy. TCR beta CDR3 region amplification was performed from RNA transcripts. Initially, a first-round RT-PCR of the TCR CDR3 employed the HTBI primer set. TCRdb ran MiXCR on the multiplex PCR reads and lists one entry per CDR3 protein. The sample shows a few hundred thousand distinct CDR3 sequences, less than 15% of them seen only once. Material for sequencing was blood. These receptors were obtained from a middle-aged woman with Graves' hyperthyroidism that later progressed to Graves' ophthalmopathy.

The chain recombines TRBV2 with TRBJ2-1; D is unresolved. CDR1 is SNHLY and CDR2 is FYNNEI in the germline V gene. V shed 0 bases and J shed 0 bases, with 6 bases lying between them. This CDR3 comprises 15 residues. The DNA of the CDR3 is TGTGCCAGCAGTGAAGCGCCGGGCTCCTACAATGAGCAGTTCTTC. It translates to CASSEAPGSYNEQFF.

This clonotype was counted at least ten times. The DNA for the CDR3 is TGTGCCAGCAGTGCGACAGAAGCGAACACTGAAGCTTTCTTT. This translates into CASSATEANTEAFF. The chain recombines TRBV2 with TRBJ1-1, with D perhaps TRBD1 (5 bases). CDR3 length equals 14 residues. The germline CDR1 and CDR2 sequences are SNHLY and FYNNEI. Trimming removed 4 bases from V and 1 base from J, with 10 bases in between.

The table lists this clonotype with many counts. The chain combines TRBV2 with TRBJ1-6, with 9 bases fitting TRBD1. The CDR3 contains 16 residues. V was clipped by 6 bases and J by 7 bases; unmatched bases: 10. CDR1 and CDR2 from the germline V gene are SNHLY and FYNNEI. Here the CDR3 DNA reads TGTGCCAGCAGACACCGAGCGGACAGGGGAAATTCACCCCTCCACTTT. Protein product: CASRHRADRGNSPLHF.

The chain employs TRBV6-2 or TRBV6-3 and TRBJ1-2; the D gene is possibly TRBD1 (6 bases). Germline V lookup: CDR1 MNHEY, CDR2 SVGEGT. There are 14 residues in the CDR3. Deletions cut 6 bases from V and 6 bases from J, with 17 bases between. The CDR3 DNA follows: TGTGCCAGCAGCTTAGATCGTGGGACAAATGGCTACACCTTC. Amino acids: CASSLDRGTNGYTF.

This clonotype appeared many times. The V call is TRBV12-3 or TRBV12-4, the J call TRBJ1-6; 7 bases are a match to TRBD1. This CDR3 has 14 residues. V shed 7 bases, J shed 5 bases, and the junction held 5 bases outside the gene matches. Here the CDR3 reads CASTAGTDNSPLHF. CDR3 DNA: TGTGCCAGCACCGCGGGGACAGATAATTCACCCCTCCACTTT.

This clonotype was detected ten times or more. The gene calls are TRBV18 and TRBJ2-3; perhaps TRBD2 as D (6 bases). V lost 4 bases and J 1 base, leaving 12 bases between the germline ends. The germline CDR1 and CDR2 sequences are KGHSH and LQKENI. The CDR3 loop spans 15 amino acids. The CDR3 loop reads CASSLLASRTDTQYF. The CDR3 DNA follows: TGTGCCAGCTCACTTCTAGCGAGTCGCACAGATACGCAGTATTTT.

Many counts were recorded for this clonotype. V usage is TRBV28 and J usage is TRBJ2-1, with TRBD1 as a possible D gene (6 bases). The germline gives CDR1 MDHEN, CDR2 SYDVKM. With 2 bases removed from V and 5 bases from J, the gap between germline ends came to 10 bases. This CDR3 is built from 14 residues. The CDR3 sequence: CASSLGGRDNEQFF. The CDR3 nucleotides are TGTGCCAGCAGTTTAGGGGGCAGGGACAATGAGCAGTTCTTC.

Note on this clonotype: A single base separates this from a much larger clone, so it may be a read error. The rearrangement joins TRBV5-8 to TRBJ1-2; D remains ambiguous. CDR1 is SGHTS and CDR2 is YDEGEE in the germline V gene. The germline V and J ends were trimmed by 4 bases and 3 bases, with 16 bases remaining between them. This CDR3 contains 15 residues. CDR3 in amino acids: CASSIGKGPHYGYTF. CDR3 sequence (DNA): TGTGCCAGCAGCATCGGGAAGGGCCCACACTATGGCTACACCTTC.

The sample holds many counts of this clonotype. This chain uses TRBV12-5 with TRBJ1-2; D ambiguous. Deletions cut 3 bases from V and 6 bases from J, with 14 bases between. The CDR3 extends over 14 amino acids. CDR1 is LGHNT and CDR2 is FRNRAP in the germline V gene. The CDR3 DNA is TGTGCTAGTGGTTTCGGGGATTCGGGAAATGGCTACACCTTC. Residues: CASGFGDSGNGYTF.

V usage is TRBV20-1 and J usage is TRBJ2-4, with D uncertain. Germline V gives CDR1 DFQATT, CDR2 SNEGSKA (reference sequence). V gave up 3 bases and J gave up 7 bases, with 13 bases separating them. This CDR3 has 13 amino acids. The CDR3 is CSASRHLGNIQYF. CDR3 DNA sequence: TGCAGTGCTAGCCGGCACCTTGGGAACATTCAGTACTTC.

The sample holds many counts of this clonotype. The chain has TRBV4-2 and TRBJ1-6; weak D call: TRBD1 (6 bases). CDR1 is LGHNA, CDR2 YNFKEQ, per germline. CDR3 length: 16 amino acids. V gave up 0 bases and J gave up 10 bases, with 16 bases separating them. The CDR3 bases are TGTGCCAGCAGCCAAGAACGAGTCGGGGGGCGGTCACCCCTCCACTTT. This gives the protein CASSQERVGGRSPLHF.

This clonotype was seen at least ten times. The chain carries TRBV9 and TRBJ2-3, with 10 bases fitting TRBD2. Losses at the gene ends were 4 bases for V and 3 bases for J; bases not matched to a gene: 8. Germline V gene sequence: CDR1 SGDLS, CDR2 YYNGEE. The CDR3 has 16 residues. The CDR3, as DNA: TGTGCCAGCAGCCCCAGCGGGAGGGCCAGTACAGATACGCAGTATTTT. It yields the protein CASSPSGRASTDTQYF.

This clonotype was picked up a small number of times. The CDR3 sequence is CASSYRGGWQNTGELFF. In DNA form, the CDR3 reads TGTGCCAGCAGTTACCGTGGTGGGTGGCAGAACACCGGGGAGCTGTTTTTT. The V call is TRBV6-5, the J call TRBJ2-2; D remains unclear. Germline assignment: CDR1 MNHEY and CDR2 SVGAGI. Trimming left V 2 bases short and J 1 base short, with 14 bases between. This CDR3 comprises 17 residues.

The gene calls are TRBV5-5 and TRBJ2-7; D call uncertain. Germline CDR1 SGHKS, CDR2 YYEKEE (reference sequence). V shed 0 bases and J shed 3 bases, with 16 bases lying between them. CDR3 length: 16 residues. The CDR3 reads CASSLAVRNPHYEQYF. The CDR3 nucleotides are TGTGCCAGCAGCTTGGCCGTGAGGAACCCTCACTACGAGCAGTACTTC.

The chain recombines TRBV25-1 with TRBJ1-1; the D is unclear. CDR1 and CDR2 from the germline V gene are MGHDK and SYGVNS. V was pared by 3 bases and J by 5 bases, with 16 bases between. The CDR3 is made up of 15 amino acids. This CDR3 reads CASSDLKLGWTEAFF. CDR3 DNA: TGTGCCAGCAGTGACCTCAAGCTCGGTTGGACTGAAGCTTTCTTT.

This clonotype has only a few counts. The V call is TRBV4-1, the J call TRBJ2-3; TRBD2 aligns across 8 bases. The CDR3 runs 18 residues. The V segment lost 1 base and the J segment 9 bases; nucleotides outside the gene matches: 18. CDR1 MGHRA and CDR2 YSYEKL come from the germline V gene. This CDR3 is CASSQVPINSGIQGTQYF. The CDR3 nucleotides are TGCGCCAGCAGCCAAGTTCCAATTAATAGCGGGATACAAGGCACGCAGTATTTT.

The table lists this clonotype with many counts. The chain links TRBV5-5 to TRBJ1-3; weak D call: TRBD1 (5 bases). The CDR3 has 12 amino acids. Germline V CDR1 and CDR2: SGHKS, YYEKEE (reference sequence). Trimming removed 4 bases at V and 10 bases at J, with 12 bases between. The CDR3: CASSVGPPTIYF. The CDR3 DNA reads TGTGCCAGCAGCGTGGGACCGCCGACCATATATTTT.

This clonotype was counted many times. The V and J genes are TRBV19 and TRBJ1-5; D gene unclear. Deletions cut 4 bases from V and 6 bases from J, with 10 bases between. The germline V gene encodes CDR1 LNHDA and CDR2 SQIVND (reference sequence). This CDR3 has 13 amino acids. For the CDR3, the DNA is TGTGCCAGTAGTAGTAGGGTACGTCAGCCCCAGCATTTT. Its protein is CASSSRVRQPQHF.

This clonotype has ten or more counts. The rearrangement joins TRBV24-1 to TRBJ2-5; TRBD1 might be the D (6 bases). Between the trimmed V and J ends, which lost 4 bases and 5 bases, there was a span of 13 bases. Germline assignment: CDR1 KGHDR and CDR2 SFDVKD. The CDR3 consists of 14 residues. Here the CDR3 reads CATSEETGLETQYF. In DNA, the CDR3 is TGTGCCACCAGTGAAGAGACAGGCCTGGAGACCCAGTACTTC.

V usage is TRBV29-1 and J usage is TRBJ2-7, with a tentative D call TRBD1 (6 bases). V lost 4 bases and J 3 bases, leaving 13 bases between the germline ends. Germline-derived CDR1 and CDR2 are SQVTM and ANQGSEA. CDR3 length: 13 amino acids. The chain's CDR3 is CSVVSQGNYEQYF. In DNA, the CDR3 is TGCAGCGTTGTAAGCCAGGGGAACTACGAGCAGTACTTC.

In the case of this clonotype: This may be a read error: a much more frequent sequence differs by one nucleotide. The J gene is TRBJ2-1, the V gene TRBV10-3, with 9 positions matching TRBD2. Trimming at V came to 9 bases and at J to 4 bases, leaving 7 bases not matched to a gene. CDR3 length: 14 residues. CDR1 ENHRY and CDR2 SYGVKD come from the germline V gene. CDR3 DNA sequence: TGTGCCATTACCGGGACTAGCCTGTACAATGAGCAGTTCTTC. Amino acid sequence: CAITGTSLYNEQFF.

This clonotype was counted ten times or more. The chain uses TRBV5-4 and TRBJ1-4, with no clear D. This CDR3 comprises 13 residues. V lost 4 bases to trimming and J lost 12 bases, with 16 bases between them. CDR1 SGHNT and CDR2 YYREEE come from the germline V gene (reference sequence). The CDR3 nucleotides are TGTGCCAGCAGCCTCGCGACCGTTGGAGAACTGTTTTTT. It yields the protein CASSLATVGELFF. Filled out from reference TRBV5-4 and TRBJ1-4, the complete variable domain reads ETGVTQSPTHLIKTRGQQVTLRCSSQSGHNTVSWYQQALGQGPQFIFQYYREEENGRGNFPPRFSGLQFPNYSSELNVNALELDDSALYLCASSLATVGELFFGSGTQLSVL.

This clonotype appeared a few times. The chain has TRBV7-6 and TRBJ2-1, with D tentatively TRBD1 or TRBD2 (5 bases each). V was shortened by 2 bases and J by 7 bases, with 24 bases between the two germline ends. This CDR3 has 18 amino acids. CDR1 and CDR2 (germline): SGHVS, FNYEAQ. This chain's CDR3 is CASSLFPPGPSGRNEQFF. CDR3 sequence (DNA): TGTGCCAGCAGCTTATTCCCCCCGGGACCGTCTGGTAGGAATGAGCAGTTCTTC.